The clone carrying this TCR beta chain was seen at least ten times. Using its own MiXCR run on the reads, TCRdb lists one record per CDR3 protein. This table holds about 250,000 distinct CDR3 sequences, approximately 13% found once. The sample comes from a study of T cell repertoires in cytomegalovirus infection. V lost 4 bases and J lost 4, with 9 bases in between. The CDR3 covers 13 residues. Per the germline V gene, CDR1 is SGHTA and CDR2 is FQGNSA. The specimen was PBMCs. The source is a human donor in good health (CMV status not recorded). Some clones in this sample may be carry-over from other donors' samples. The chain carries TRBV7-2 and TRBJ2-3, with D perhaps TRBD2 (5 bases). The CDR3 nucleotides are TGTGCCAGCAGCTCCGGAGGTGCAGATACGCAGTATTTT. It specifies CASSSGGADTQYF.